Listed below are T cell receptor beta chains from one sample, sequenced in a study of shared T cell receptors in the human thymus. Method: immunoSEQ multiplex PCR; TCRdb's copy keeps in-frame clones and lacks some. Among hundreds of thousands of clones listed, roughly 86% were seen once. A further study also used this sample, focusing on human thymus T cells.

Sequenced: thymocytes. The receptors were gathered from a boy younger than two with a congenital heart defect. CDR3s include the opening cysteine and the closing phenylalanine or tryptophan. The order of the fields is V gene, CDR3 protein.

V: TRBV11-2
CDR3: CASSSLRGGDTQYF

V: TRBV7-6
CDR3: CASSLGQGACSGNTIYF

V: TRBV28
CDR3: CASSLGDRGTYNEQFF

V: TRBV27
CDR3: CASSLSKADSNQPQHF

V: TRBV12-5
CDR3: CASGLVRTAISYEQYF

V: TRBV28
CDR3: CASSLGGWTSSGNTIYF

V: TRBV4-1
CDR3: CASSRAVVYCCRGSWVTGELFF

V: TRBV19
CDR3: CASSLGQGEDEQYF

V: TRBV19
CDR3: CASSWGQFDYGYTF

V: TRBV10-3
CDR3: CAISERGGGEQYF

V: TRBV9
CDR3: CASSPPPTGFHYGYTF

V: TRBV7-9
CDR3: CASTQCFGTGDCEQYF

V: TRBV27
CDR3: CASSGTGQGSTDTQYF

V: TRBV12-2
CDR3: CASRLKDRGDGYTF

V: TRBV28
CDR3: CASSTSRGNQPQHF

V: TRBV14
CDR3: CASSPWTGGLGTEAFF

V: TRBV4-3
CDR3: CASSQRTSGSFYPSEQFF

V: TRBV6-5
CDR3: CASSGLAVRSGEQFF

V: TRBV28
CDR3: CASSLWLGTGNTGELFF

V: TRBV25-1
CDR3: CASSNRDTNSPLHF

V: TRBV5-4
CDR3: CASSTTGSRRRAYEQYF

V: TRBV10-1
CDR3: CASTLGSGRIEQYF

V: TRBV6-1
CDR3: CASSRLGGPVDTQYF

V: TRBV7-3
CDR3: CASSAPTLTGELDTQYF

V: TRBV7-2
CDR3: CASSLVGGQPQHF

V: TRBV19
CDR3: CASSFLSGSTDTQYF

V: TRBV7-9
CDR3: CASTLGQGGSGANVLTF

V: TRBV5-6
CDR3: CASSLARRASYEQYF

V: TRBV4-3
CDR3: CASSQDNRGINSPLHF

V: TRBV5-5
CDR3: CASSLYSGNDNEQFF

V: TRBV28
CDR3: CASTQGQSSYEQYF

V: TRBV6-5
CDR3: CASSYRQGDSPLHF

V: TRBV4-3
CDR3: CASSQDRQGTNEQYF

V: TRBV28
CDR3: CASSLPPRTGGGLTNQPQHF

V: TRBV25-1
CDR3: CASSGRGRPYEQYF

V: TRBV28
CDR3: CASSLVGASKTDTQYF

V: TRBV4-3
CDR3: CASSPRQGAGQPQHF

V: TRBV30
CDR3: CASTEKPRSGNQPQHF

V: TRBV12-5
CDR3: CASGTGTEQFF

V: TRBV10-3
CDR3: CAIRRDSAYEQYF

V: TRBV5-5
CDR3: CASSRDRGGGYTF

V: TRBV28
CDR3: CASSRDRGRTDTQYF

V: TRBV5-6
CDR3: CASSFSGKGGYEQFF

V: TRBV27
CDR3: CASGAGAVEQFF

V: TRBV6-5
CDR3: CASSGTGKAFF

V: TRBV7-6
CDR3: CASSPYGGNYGYTF

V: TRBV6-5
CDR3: CASSYRERGSPLHF

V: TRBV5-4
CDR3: CASSSLRDRDASETYEQYF

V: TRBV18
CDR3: CASSPFMASSATYNEQFF

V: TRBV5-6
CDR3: CASSPPENGPNTGELFF

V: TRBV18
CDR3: CASSNFNRSHREKLFF

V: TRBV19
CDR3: CASSIRAGPGELFF

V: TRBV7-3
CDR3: CASRPRGAHGELFF

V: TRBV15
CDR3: CATSGRDRGRTEAFF

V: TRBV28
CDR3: CASSQGTDKHF